A single sample gave rise to the 29 T cell receptor beta chains below, sequenced in a study of regulatory T cells in long-lasting Graves disease. Construction of TCR beta libraries relied on iRepertoire HTBI primers and on Arm-PCR targeting CDR3 regions. TCRdb recomputed calls from the multiplex PCR reads with MiXCR, one row per CDR3 protein. The data hold some 450,000 distinct CDR3 sequences, with around 22% observed a single time. Time point meaning: persistent/refractory GD, antithyroid drugs over 5 years with positive TRAb. Isolated PBMC RNA provided the starting material for the TCR library. This material consisted of peripheral blood mononuclear cells (PBMCs), taken when the disease was refractory, from a patient treated with antithyroid drugs. These receptors were obtained from a female donor with Graves disease.

This clonotype was observed a few times. The chain combines TRBV10-3 with TRBJ2-7, with D hard to call. The CDR3 is 12 amino acids. Germline values: CDR1 ENHRY, CDR2 SYGVKD. With 8 bases removed from V and 1 base from J, the gap between germline ends came to 9 bases. DNA of the CDR3: TGTGCCATCTTTCACGGATCCTACGAGCAGTACTTC. This translates into CAIFHGSYEQYF.

This clonotype showed up many times. The rearrangement links TRBV20-1 to TRBJ2-7; D may be TRBD1 or TRBD2 (6 bases each). The CDR3 is 14 amino acids. Germline loops: CDR1 DFQATT, CDR2 SNEGSKA (reference sequence). V was cut by 5 bases and J by 5 bases, with 19 bases left in between. CDR3 in DNA: TGCAGTGCTTCCGCCGGGGGCGCGGTCGACGAGCAGTACTTC. Translated: CSASAGGAVDEQYF.

This clonotype was observed a handful of times. The chain couples TRBV5-5 to TRBJ2-7; D is unresolved. With 4 bases removed from V and 7 bases from J, the gap between germline ends came to 12 bases. Per germline, CDR1 SGHKS and CDR2 YYEKEE (reference sequence). The CDR3 is 12 residues long. The CDR3 sequence: CASSRTAGEQYF. CDR3 in DNA: TGTGCCAGCAGCCGGACCGCCGGGGAGCAGTACTTC.

This clonotype was found many times. V usage is TRBV24-1 and J usage is TRBJ1-5; possible D gene TRBD1, 5 bases. CDR1 and CDR2 (germline): KGHDR, SFDVKD. The V end was cut by 9 bases, the J end by 4 bases, with 12 bases between. The CDR3 extends over 13 amino acids. The CDR3 reads CATHAGGNQPQHF. In DNA form, the CDR3 reads TGTGCCACCCATGCGGGGGGAAATCAGCCCCAGCATTTT.

This clonotype was observed a few times. The J gene is TRBJ2-7, the V gene TRBV5-1; unclear D gene. The CDR3 consists of 13 residues. The germline gives CDR1 SGHRS, CDR2 YFSETQ. V gave up 4 bases and J gave up 5 bases, with 13 bases separating them. CDR3 loop: CASSRNGVHEQYF. Here the CDR3 DNA reads TGCGCCAGCAGCAGGAATGGGGTCCACGAGCAGTACTTC.

This clonotype was recorded many times. The chain joins TRBV2 to TRBJ2-2, with D hard to call. The ends were cut back, 7 bases at V and 2 bases at J, with 8 bases in the middle. The CDR3 loop spans 13 amino acids. Germline CDR1 SNHLY, CDR2 FYNNEI. CDR3 loop: CASKLENTGELFF. In DNA, the CDR3 is TGTGCCAGCAAACTTGAAAACACCGGGGAGCTGTTTTTT.

This clonotype was seen repeatedly, ten times or more. This chain joins TRBV29-1 and TRBJ1-2; 8 bases line up with TRBD1. Germline CDR1 reads SQVTM; CDR2 reads ANQGSEA. V was pared by 4 bases and J by 0 bases, with 7 bases of the junction left unmatched. The CDR3 covers 15 residues. CDR3 sequence reads: CSVGLRDRSNYGYTF. As DNA, the CDR3 is TGCAGCGTTGGTCTCCGGGACAGGTCTAACTATGGCTACACCTTC.

The chain recombines TRBV28 with TRBJ1-5; 9 positions agree with TRBD1. V lost 11 bases and J lost 2; bases outside the gene matches: 4. Germline-derived CDR1 and CDR2 are MDHEN and SYDVKM. The CDR3 consists of 13 residues. Here the CDR3 reads CAAWTGGNQPQHF. The DNA of the CDR3 is TGTGCCGCATGGACAGGGGGCAATCAGCCCCAGCATTTT. The full variable domain, completed using reference TRBV28 and TRBJ1-5, is DVKVTQSSRYLVKRTGEKVFLECVQDMDHENMFWYRQDPGLGLRLIYFSYDVKMKEKGDIPEGYSVSREKKERFSLILESASTNQTSMYLCAAWTGGNQPQHFGDGTRLSIL.

This clonotype was detected a few times. The rearrangement links TRBV7-7 to TRBJ2-5; 7 bases match TRBD1. After removal of 5 bases from V and 7 bases from J, the junction contained 10 bases not matched to a gene. This CDR3 comprises 14 residues. Germline V gene data show CDR1 as SSHAT and CDR2 as FNYEAQ (reference sequence). CDR3: CASSPQTGTGTQYF. Here the CDR3 DNA reads TGTGCCAGCAGCCCGCAGACAGGGACGGGGACCCAGTACTTC.

This clonotype has ten or more counts. V gene TRBV27 combines with J gene TRBJ2-5, with D uncertain. The V gene's germline CDR1 is MNHEY and CDR2 SMNVEV (reference sequence). The CDR3 loop spans 15 amino acids. Deletions cut 8 bases from V and 1 base from J, with 17 bases between. CDR3 bases: TGTGCCAGCGGTGAGGCAGATCCCCGCCAAGAGACCCAGTACTTC. It is translated as CASGEADPRQETQYF.

Details on this clonotype: A far larger clone is one nucleotide away, so this likely arose from a read error. This chain uses TRBV12-3 or TRBV12-4 with TRBJ2-5; D may match TRBD1 or TRBD2 (5 bases each). This CDR3 is 14 amino acids long. In DNA, the CDR3 is TGTGCCAGCAGCCCCCCCGGGACCCAAGAGGCCCAGTACTTC. Protein: CASSPPGTQEAQYF.

This clonotype came up many times. This sequence joins TRBV29-1 and TRBJ1-2; D is perhaps TRBD1 (5 bases). Germline-derived CDR1 and CDR2 are SQVTM and ANQGSEA. V dropped 4 bases and J dropped 6 bases, with 9 bases sitting between them. The CDR3 runs to 11 residues. CDR3 nucleotides: TGCAGCGTTGGGCAGGGTCATGGCTACACCTTC. It is translated as CSVGQGHGYTF.

This clonotype was counted a few times. The J gene is TRBJ2-1, the V gene TRBV28; 7 positions match TRBD2. V lost 2 bases to trimming and J lost 0 bases; unmatched junction nucleotides: 7. The V gene's germline CDR1 is MDHEN and CDR2 SYDVKM. CDR3 length: 17 amino acids. CDR3: CASSLKDERDSYNEQFF. CDR3 coding DNA: TGTGCCAGCAGTTTAAAAGACGAGCGGGACTCCTACAATGAGCAGTTCTTC. Full variable domain (missing parts from reference TRBV28 and TRBJ2-1): DVKVTQSSRYLVKRTGEKVFLECVQDMDHENMFWYRQDPGLGLRLIYFSYDVKMKEKGDIPEGYSVSREKKERFSLILESASTNQTSMYLCASSLKDERDSYNEQFFGPGTRLTVL.

A few counts support this clonotype. CDR3 in amino acids: CASSQDLTSYEQYF. DNA for the CDR3: TGTGCCAGCAGCCAAGATTTGACTAGCTACGAGCAGTACTTC. The chain combines TRBV4-2 with TRBJ2-7, with D possibly matching TRBD2 (6 bases). Trimming cost V 0 bases and J 3 bases, with 9 bases left between them. The V gene's germline CDR1 is LGHNA and CDR2 YNFKEQ. This CDR3 comprises 14 residues.

This clonotype was recorded a few times. The rearrangement joins TRBV5-5 to TRBJ1-5, with 11 bases identical to TRBD1. In germline, CDR1 is SGHKS, CDR2 YYEKEE (reference sequence). The CDR3 extends over 19 amino acids. Trimming cost V 5 bases and J 2 bases; bases outside gene matches: 15. This chain's CDR3 is CASSPPGQGVSSGNQPQHF. As DNA, the CDR3 is TGTGCCAGCAGTCCCCCGGGACAGGGGGTTTCGAGCGGCAATCAGCCCCAGCATTTT.

The chain joins TRBV28 to TRBJ1-2; the D gene is possibly TRBD1 (5 bases). Trimming stripped 5 bases from V and 8 bases from J, with 12 bases between. The germline gives CDR1 MDHEN, CDR2 SYDVKM. The CDR3 is 12 amino acids. This CDR3 is CASSVQRGGYTF. DNA for the CDR3: TGTGCCAGCAGTGTACAGAGGGGAGGCTACACCTTC.

The chain employs TRBV6-1 and TRBJ2-5; D could derive from TRBD1 or TRBD2 (5 bases each). CDR3 size: 15 residues. The V gene's germline CDR1 is MNHNS and CDR2 SASEGT. V was pared by 6 bases and J by 1 base, with 15 bases between. CDR3 nucleotides: TGTGCCAGCAGCTACAGAGGGGCTTCCCAAGAGACCCAGTACTTC. Translated, it gives CASSYRGASQETQYF.

J is TRBJ1-2 and V is TRBV19; 10 bases align to TRBD1. CDR1 LNHDA and CDR2 SQIVND come from the germline V gene (reference sequence). There are 16 residues in the CDR3. The ends lost 3 bases at V and 4 bases at J; junction bases unmatched: 8. This chain's CDR3 is CASSMDGTGVRYGYTF. As DNA, the CDR3 is TGTGCCAGTAGTATGGATGGGACAGGGGTACGCTATGGCTACACCTTC.

The chain employs TRBV5-6 and TRBJ2-7; 9 bases map to TRBD2. Germline V gene sequence: CDR1 SGHDT, CDR2 YYEEEE. The CDR3 spans 15 residues. V lost 5 bases to trimming and J lost 3 bases; unmatched junction nucleotides: 9. As DNA, the CDR3 is TGTGCCAGCAGTCCTTTAGCGGGGGAGAGCTACGAGCAGTACTTC. Protein product: CASSPLAGESYEQYF.

This clonotype appeared a few times. As DNA, the CDR3 is TGTGCCAGCAGCACGGGGGGGCAGCCCCAGCATTTT. Its protein product is CASSTGGQPQHF. This rearrangement joins TRBV12-3 or TRBV12-4 to TRBJ1-5; D possibly corresponds to TRBD1 (5 bases). V was shortened by 6 bases and J by 7 bases, with 10 bases between the two germline ends. The CDR3 has 12 residues.

This clonotype showed up just once. V gene TRBV6-5 combines with J gene TRBJ2-3; 8 nucleotides match TRBD2. This CDR3 comprises 18 residues. CDR1 is MNHEY and CDR2 is SVGAGI in the germline V gene. The V gene end was trimmed by 0 bases and the J gene end by 0 bases; junction bases not matched to a gene: 8. The CDR3 protein is CASSYSTSDHTSTDTQYF. The CDR3 region has the DNA TGTGCCAGCAGTTACTCGACTAGCGATCATACTAGCACAGATACGCAGTATTTT.

This clonotype was counted many times. This chain links TRBV6-1 with TRBJ1-1, with D maybe TRBD1 (6 bases). CDR3 length equals 16 residues. Germline V lookup: CDR1 MNHNS, CDR2 SASEGT. The V and J ends lost 9 bases and 1 base respectively, with 21 bases between them. The CDR3 DNA is TGTGCCAGTTCCTCCAGGGGCGGAGAGAGGAACACTGAAGCTTTCTTT. Its protein product is CASSSRGGERNTEAFF.

This clonotype appeared many times. The gene calls are TRBV28 and TRBJ1-1, with D perhaps matching TRBD1 (6 bases). Germline assignment: CDR1 MDHEN and CDR2 SYDVKM. The CDR3 consists of 16 residues. V lost 5 bases to trimming and J lost 3 bases, with 19 bases between them. The CDR3 DNA reads as TGTGCCAGCAGTCCACAGGGACGAGGGTGGCACACTGAAGCTTTCTTT. Amino acid sequence: CASSPQGRGWHTEAFF. Looking up the rest from reference TRBV28 and TRBJ1-1 gives the full variable domain: DVKVTQSSRYLVKRTGEKVFLECVQDMDHENMFWYRQDPGLGLRLIYFSYDVKMKEKGDIPEGYSVSREKKERFSLILESASTNQTSMYLCASSPQGRGWHTEAFFGQGTRLTVV.

This clonotype was seen a handful of times. This sequence joins TRBV7-3 and TRBJ2-2; the D gene is possibly TRBD1 (6 bases). This CDR3 is built from 15 residues. Per the germline V gene, CDR1 is SGHTA and CDR2 is FQGTGA. V shed 4 bases and J shed 5 bases, with 14 bases lying between them. Written as DNA, the CDR3 is TGTGCCAGCAGCTGGGGCCCAGGGGTGACCGGGGAGCTGTTTTTT. It encodes CASSWGPGVTGELFF.

This clonotype was seen a handful of times. The chain uses TRBV20-1 and TRBJ2-7; TRBD2 might be the D (7 bases). Trimming stripped 4 bases from V and 5 bases from J, with 18 bases between. CDR3 size: 14 residues. Germline V gene data show CDR1 as DFQATT and CDR2 as SNEGSKA (reference sequence). Here the CDR3 DNA reads TGCAGTGCTACACGGGATGGGAGGGGGAACGAGCAGTACTTC. Translation: CSATRDGRGNEQYF.

This clonotype was seen a handful of times. This chain connects TRBV6-1 to TRBJ2-7, with unresolved D. The CDR3 contains 15 residues. V lost 4 bases and J 2 bases, leaving 15 bases between the germline ends. The germline CDR1 and CDR2 sequences are MNHNS and SASEGT. Here the CDR3 DNA reads TGTGCCAGCAGTGCCACAGCGCTTGCAACCTACGAGCAGTACTTC. Translating it yields CASSATALATYEQYF.

The chain links TRBV5-1 to TRBJ1-2; D remains ambiguous. Germline CDR1 reads SGHRS; CDR2 reads YFSETQ. Trimming removed 1 base from V and 0 bases from J, with 22 bases in between. This CDR3 is built from 19 residues. CDR3 sequence (DNA): TGCGCCAGCAGCTTGACCCTCGGGCAGGAGGTCGGAGCTAACTATGGCTACACCTTC. Residues: CASSLTLGQEVGANYGYTF.

This clonotype was recorded a few times. V usage is TRBV6-1 and J usage is TRBJ1-2; 7 positions match TRBD1. V lost 6 bases and J lost 4; bases outside the gene matches: 8. This CDR3 is built from 14 residues. In germline, CDR1 is MNHNS, CDR2 SASEGT. In DNA form, the CDR3 reads TGTGCCAGCAGGGGAAGCCAGGGGGTCTATGGCTACACCTTC. Residues: CASRGSQGVYGYTF.

J is TRBJ2-2 and V is TRBV15; 7 bases are a match to TRBD1. In germline, CDR1 is LNHNV, CDR2 YYDKDF (reference sequence). The junction had 13 bases not matched to a gene; V was cut back by 9 bases and J by 6 bases. This CDR3 comprises 15 residues. The CDR3 reads CATSMTGSIPGELFF. As DNA, the CDR3 is TGTGCCACAAGTATGACAGGGAGTATCCCCGGGGAGCTGTTTTTT. Full variable domain (missing parts from reference TRBV15 and TRBJ2-2): DAMVIQNPRYQVTQFGKPVTLSCSQTLNHNVMYWYQQKSSQAPKLLFHYYDKDFNNEADTPDNFQSRRPNTSFCFLDIRSPGLGDTAMYLCATSMTGSIPGELFFGEGSRLTVL.